This TCR beta chain came from a study of T-cell reconstitution after alpha-beta-depleted transplantation in children. In germline, CDR1 is KGHDR, CDR2 SFDVKD. With 4 bases removed from V and 5 bases from J, the gap between germline ends came to 11 bases. This CDR3 contains 14 residues. As it was prepared, the TCRbeta library received unique molecular identifiers. TCRdb passed the PCR reads through MiXCR, listing each CDR3 protein once. Here the sample spans about 610,000 distinct CDR3 sequences, under 12% being singletons. Many counts were recorded for this clonotype. The rearrangement joins TRBV24-1 to TRBJ1-5; D is unclear. The TCR originated in a human donor who donated a stem cell graft to a child with acute myeloid leukemia. Sequencing was performed on PBMCs from the stem cell graft donor, taken from the stem cell graft. This CDR3 reads CATSDLRAYQPQHF. The CDR3 DNA reads as TGTGCCACCAGTGACCTTCGGGCTTATCAGCCCCAGCATTTT.